This T cell receptor beta chain appears in the sequencing data of a study of T-cell memory formation after mild COVID-19. Study-level information: In these data, TCR clusters were largely donor specific.

The V segment lost 3 bases and the J segment 4 bases; nucleotides outside the gene matches: 4. The germline V gene has CDR1 SGHRS and CDR2 YFSETQ. CDR3 length: 16 amino acids. Using its own MiXCR run on the 5' RACE reads, TCRdb lists one record per CDR3 protein. The sample carries hundreds of thousands of distinct CDR3 sequences, 20% recorded once. The clonotype was recovered from an adult woman who had mild COVID-19 (a few samples of this study predate the infection). Cell type and time point are not known. The material sequenced was PBMCs or a T cell subset sorted from them (not recorded which). The V and J genes are TRBV5-1 and TRBJ2-1; 13 bases fit TRBD2. The CDR3 loop reads CASSYTSGRAYNEQFF. CDR3 DNA sequence: TGCGCCAGCAGCTACACTAGCGGGAGGGCTTACAATGAGCAGTTCTTC.